There are a few counts of the clone carrying this TCR delta chain. The target antigen is unknown. This sample was taken from a study of Vδ1+ human thymocytes. Whole-study findings and limits: Thymic delta-chain repertoires held roughly 20% Vdelta2 sequences and few Vdelta3, despite high sort purity. TRD repertoires were essentially private, unlike widely shared TRG clonotypes. Highly polyclonal TRG and TRD repertoires with Gaussian CDR3 length distributions appeared in thymus.

Thymocytes were sorted as CD3+ TCRVdelta1+ TCRVdelta2- after alphabeta T cell depletion. The template was reverse-transcribed extracted RNA. Pooled V-gene forward primers with one constant-region reverse primer generated the CDR3 amplicons by multiplex PCR. TCRdb fed the multiplex PCR reads into CATT to redo clone calling. The sample has tens of thousands of delta-chain clones, approximately 15% seen once. Germline V gene sequence: CDR1 TSWWSYY, CDR2 QGS. Trimming removed 5 bases from V and 7 bases from J; junction bases left unmatched: 24. The CDR3 is 19 amino acids. V usage is TRDV1 and J usage is TRDJ1, with TRDD3 identical over 8 bases. Sequencing used Vdelta1+ gamma-delta thymocytes from the thymus. The subset denotes: FACS-sorted CD3+ TCRalphabeta- TCRVdelta1+ TCRVdelta2- thymocytes. This clonotype was sampled from a boy under two years old who had congenital heart surgery. CDR3 region: CALGPQGYIRGIGVRKLIF. The CDR3 coding sequence is TGTGCTCTTGGGCCCCAGGGCTACATCCGGGGGATAGGTGTTCGTAAACTCATCTTT.